These 28 T cell receptor beta chains were sequenced from one sample in a study of T-cell memory formation after mild COVID-19. Each CDR3 protein is one row after TCRdb ran MiXCR on the 5' RACE reads. The data contain about 470,000 distinct CDR3 sequences, around 27% of them seen just once; the ten biggest clones take up roughly an eighth. Sequenced sample: PBMCs or a T cell subset sorted from them (not recorded which). The receptors come from an adult woman who had mild COVID-19 (a few samples of this study predate the infection). Cell type and time point are not known.

The chain is built from TRBV7-8 and TRBJ1-1; D is possibly TRBD1 (6 bases). Trimming took 1 base from V and 6 from J, leaving 12 bases between them. CDR3 length: 14 residues. The germline gives CDR1 SGHVS, CDR2 FQNEAQ. Written as DNA, the CDR3 is TGTGCCAGCAGCTTAGTTTCGGGGGGCCCTGAAGCTTTCTTT. Amino acid sequence: CASSLVSGGPEAFF.

The chain recombines TRBV20-1 with TRBJ2-7, with 11 bases that match TRBD2. The V segment lost 4 bases and the J segment 2 bases; nucleotides outside the gene matches: 4. The CDR3 is 14 amino acids. Germline CDR1 DFQATT, CDR2 SNEGSKA (reference sequence). The CDR3 DNA follows: TGCAGTGCTACTGGACTAGCGGGCGCCTACGAGCAGTACTTC. Amino acid sequence: CSATGLAGAYEQYF.

The chain is built from TRBV10-3 and TRBJ1-2; tentatively, D is TRBD1 (6 bases). Germline CDR1 reads ENHRY; CDR2 reads SYGVKD. The CDR3 runs 15 residues. Trimming left V 3 bases short and J 4 bases short, with 15 bases between. CDR3: CAISDGSTGTYGYTF. DNA of the CDR3: TGTGCCATCAGTGATGGGTCCACAGGGACCTATGGCTACACCTTC.

V and J are TRBV5-1 and TRBJ1-2; TRBD1 agrees at 9 bases. The germline gives CDR1 SGHRS, CDR2 YFSETQ. This CDR3 region has 15 residues. Germline trimming cut 0 bases from V and 5 bases from J; bases unmatched to any gene: 5. In nucleotides, the CDR3 is TGCGCCAGCAGCTTGGGGGCCGACAGGGGGTATGGCTACACCTTC. Its protein is CASSLGADRGYGYTF.

The rearrangement links TRBV20-1 to TRBJ2-3; 14 nucleotides line up with TRBD2. With 5 bases clipped from V and 5 bases from J, the junction kept 9 bases outside the gene matches. This CDR3 spans 16 amino acids. Germline loops: CDR1 DFQATT, CDR2 SNEGSKA (reference sequence). Here the CDR3 reads CSARLAGGRGKDTQYF. CDR3 sequence (DNA): TGCAGTGCTCGACTAGCGGGGGGGCGAGGCAAAGATACGCAGTATTTT.

The sample holds a few counts of this clonotype. The V gene is TRBV7-2, the J gene TRBJ2-7, with D tentatively TRBD2 (5 bases). Trimming shortened V by 1 base and J by 4 bases, and 14 bases separated the two germline ends. The CDR3 covers 15 residues. The V gene's germline CDR1 is SGHTA and CDR2 FQGNSA. In nucleotides, the CDR3 is TGTGCCAGCAGCTTAGGAGGCGTCAGGACTTACGAGCAGTACTTC. Its protein product is CASSLGGVRTYEQYF.

This clonotype has just a few counts. The rearrangement joins TRBV3-1 to TRBJ2-3; D is perhaps TRBD2 (6 bases). The V and J ends lost 7 bases and 1 base respectively, with 12 bases between them. Germline assignment: CDR1 LGHDT and CDR2 YNNKEL (reference sequence). The CDR3 has 14 residues. The CDR3 is CASTYSSGTDTQYF. Here the CDR3 DNA reads TGTGCCAGCACCTACTCTAGCGGCACAGATACGCAGTATTTT.

V and J are TRBV29-1 and TRBJ2-7, with D possibly called TRBD1 or TRBD2 (6 bases each). Germline V gene data show CDR1 as SQVTM and CDR2 as ANQGSEA. This CDR3 has 12 residues. V was pared by 7 bases and J by 3 bases, with 13 bases between. The CDR3 DNA reads as TGCAGCGCCGGAGGGGGGTTCTACGAGCAGTACTTC. It specifies CSAGGGFYEQYF.

The chain links TRBV7-2 to TRBJ2-3; 7 bases align to TRBD2. The length of the CDR3 is 16 residues. Trimming removed 1 base from V and 1 base from J; junction bases left unmatched: 5. Germline CDR1 reads SGHTA; CDR2 reads FQGNSA. The CDR3 spells CASSLEPSGRTDTQYF. In nucleotides, the CDR3 is TGTGCCAGCAGCTTAGAGCCTAGCGGACGCACAGATACGCAGTATTTT.

This clonotype was counted between two and nine times. This chain links TRBV20-1 with TRBJ1-1; tentative D call: TRBD1 (5 bases). Trimming pared 6 bases from V and 5 bases from J, leaving 13 bases between. CDR3 length: 12 residues. Per the germline V gene, CDR1 is DFQATT and CDR2 is SNEGSKA (reference sequence). CDR3 nucleotide sequence: TGCAGTGCACGGGGTGGGGGGACTGAAGCTTTCTTT. Its translation is CSARGGGTEAFF.

In this sample, this clonotype turned up a few times. The chain combines TRBV12-3 or TRBV12-4 with TRBJ2-7; TRBD2 agrees at 10 bases. This CDR3 is 15 amino acids long. After removal of 8 bases from V and 5 bases from J, the junction contained 12 bases not matched to a gene. CDR3 nucleotide sequence: TGTGCCAGCTTGTCAAGGGCTAGCGGGAGTAACGAGCAGTACTTC. Translated: CASLSRASGSNEQYF.

The chain is built from TRBV20-1 and TRBJ2-7, with 7 bases fitting TRBD2. Germline V lookup: CDR1 DFQATT, CDR2 SNEGSKA (reference sequence). V shed 5 bases, J shed 3 bases, and the junction held 10 bases outside the gene matches. CDR3 length equals 14 residues. The chain's CDR3 is CSAAREAGNYEQYF. In DNA form, the CDR3 reads TGCAGTGCTGCCCGGGAGGCGGGAAACTACGAGCAGTACTTC.

This clonotype was recorded at least ten times. The chain employs TRBV7-6 and TRBJ2-3, with a possible D match to TRBD2 (5 bases). V lost 1 base and J 5 bases, leaving 10 bases between the germline ends. CDR3 length equals 14 residues. CDR1 is SGHVS, CDR2 FNYEAQ, per germline. For the CDR3, the DNA is TGTGCCAGCAGCTTAGGCCTAGCCCTAGATACGCAGTATTTT. The encoded protein is CASSLGLALDTQYF.

CDR3 sequence (DNA): TGCAGTGCTAGCGGAGGAGCGGATACCTACGAGCAGTACTTC. Amino acid sequence: CSASGGADTYEQYF. The V and J genes are TRBV20-1 and TRBJ2-7; a possible D gene is TRBD2 (5 bases). CDR1 is DFQATT, CDR2 SNEGSKA, per germline (reference sequence). Trimming left V 3 bases short and J 2 bases short, with 14 bases between. The CDR3 consists of 14 residues.

This chain connects TRBV12-3 or TRBV12-4 to TRBJ1-1, with 7 bases aligning to TRBD1. V trimming: 5 bases; J trimming: 10 bases; junction bases outside the gene matches: 10. The CDR3 is made up of 13 amino acids. CDR3 in amino acids: CASSPRQGSVAFF. The CDR3 DNA sequence: TGTGCCAGCAGTCCCCGACAGGGATCGGTAGCTTTCTTT.

This clonotype was detected only a few times. V and J are TRBV7-9 and TRBJ2-2, with D unclear. CDR1 SEHNR and CDR2 FQNEAQ come from the germline V gene (reference sequence). This CDR3 is built from 17 residues. Trimming took off 4 bases at V and 0 bases at J, with 15 bases between the two ends. In DNA, the CDR3 is TGTGCCAGCAGCTCCTCCAAGTATCAGCCGAACACCGGGGAGCTGTTTTTT. The encoded protein is CASSSSKYQPNTGELFF.

The rearrangement joins TRBV7-2 to TRBJ2-5; weak D call: TRBD1 (6 bases). Germline V gene sequence: CDR1 SGHTA, CDR2 FQGNSA. The germline V and J ends were trimmed by 0 bases and 5 bases, with 10 bases remaining between them. The CDR3 totals 14 residues. The CDR3 DNA reads TGTGCCAGCAGCTTAGCGCTAAGGGGGGAGACCCAGTACTTC. This codes for CASSLALRGETQYF.

This clonotype was counted between two and nine times. The chain joins TRBV5-1 to TRBJ2-2, with TRBD2 matching 7 bases. Germline loops: CDR1 SGHRS, CDR2 YFSETQ. The CDR3 runs to 16 residues. V dropped 4 bases and J dropped 6; count of bases not matched to a gene: 12. In DNA form, the CDR3 reads TGCGCCAGCAGCGGGCTGCTTAGCGGGTATCCCGGGGAGCTGTTTTTT. As protein: CASSGLLSGYPGELFF.

The V call is TRBV6-5, the J call TRBJ2-1; no clear D. Germline CDR1 is MNHEY and CDR2 is SVGAGI. Trimming stripped 5 bases from V and 1 base from J, with 15 bases between. The CDR3 loop spans 16 amino acids. Written as DNA, the CDR3 is TGTGCCAGCAGTGGGTCGCGGAGACTGTCCTACAATGAGCAGTTCTTC. This codes for CASSGSRRLSYNEQFF.

The gene calls are TRBV7-8 and TRBJ2-7; maybe TRBD2 (7 bases). The V end was cut by 7 bases, the J end by 4 bases, with 23 bases between. The CDR3 consists of 16 residues. Germline V gene lookup returns CDR1 SGHVS and CDR2 FQNEAQ. CDR3 in amino acids: CASTLDRGGDLYEQYF. CDR3 in DNA: TGTGCCAGCACCCTCGACCGAGGGGGGGATCTATACGAGCAGTACTTC.

Only a few counts were recorded for this clonotype. The chain links TRBV10-3 to TRBJ2-7, with 10 bases identical to TRBD1. The junction had 5 bases not matched to a gene; V was cut back by 2 bases and J by 4 bases. Germline lookup yields CDR1 ENHRY and CDR2 SYGVKD. This CDR3 comprises 15 residues. CDR3: CAISEPGQGTYEQYF. The CDR3 DNA reads TGTGCCATCAGTGAGCCGGGACAGGGGACGTACGAGCAGTACTTC.

As DNA, the CDR3 is TGCAGTGCTGGAGGACAGTACAATCAGCCCCAGCATTTT. It translates to CSAGGQYNQPQHF. The chain carries TRBV20-1 and TRBJ1-5, with a tentative D call TRBD1 (6 bases). The germline gives CDR1 DFQATT, CDR2 SNEGSKA (reference sequence). Between the trimmed V and J ends, which lost 5 bases and 3 bases, there was a span of 11 bases. The CDR3 is 13 amino acids.

This rearrangement joins TRBV12-3 or TRBV12-4 to TRBJ1-1, with a weak D call TRBD1 (5 bases). V was cut by 5 bases and J by 3 bases, with 16 bases left in between. The CDR3 totals 15 residues. CDR3 DNA sequence: TGTGCCAGCAGTGGAGACTCCGGGACCCACACTGAAGCTTTCTTT. Its translation: CASSGDSGTHTEAFF.

This clonotype has a handful of counts. V gene TRBV24-1 combines with J gene TRBJ2-1; no definite D call. Looked up from germline, CDR1 is KGHDR and CDR2 is SFDVKD. V shed 0 bases and J shed 8 bases, with 7 bases lying between them. The CDR3 length is 13 residues. Here the CDR3 reads CATSDLLRDEQFF. The CDR3 bases are TGTGCCACCAGTGATTTGTTGAGAGATGAGCAGTTCTTC.

The rearrangement links TRBV30 to TRBJ1-5; D might be TRBD1 (6 bases). The CDR3 runs 13 residues. Trimming pared 4 bases from V and 3 bases from J, leaving 10 bases between. Germline CDR1 and CDR2: GTSNPN and SVGIG (reference sequence). The chain's CDR3 is CAWTGQYNQPQHF. In DNA form, the CDR3 reads TGTGCCTGGACCGGACAGTACAATCAGCCCCAGCATTTT.

The DNA of the CDR3 is TGTGCCAGCAGGATACCAGGACAGATCAACACTGAAGCTTTCTTT. Translation: CASRIPGQINTEAFF. The chain combines TRBV12-3 or TRBV12-4 with TRBJ1-1; D possibly corresponds to TRBD1 (6 bases). The V gene lost 6 bases and the J gene lost 2 bases, with 16 bases spanning the gap. This CDR3 contains 15 residues.

The chain employs TRBV27 and TRBJ2-7; D remains unclear. CDR3 length: 12 amino acids. From germline, CDR1 is MNHEY and CDR2 SMNVEV (reference sequence). V lost 5 bases, J lost 4 bases, and 9 bases lay in between. CDR3 loop: CASSPNGYEQYF. CDR3 coding DNA: TGTGCCAGCAGTCCGAACGGATACGAGCAGTACTTC.

The chain uses TRBV24-1 and TRBJ2-1; TRBD2 matches at 8 bases. CDR1 is KGHDR, CDR2 SFDVKD, per germline. V gave up 3 bases and J gave up 8 bases; unmatched junction bases: 17. This CDR3 spans 18 amino acids. DNA for the CDR3: TGTGCCACCAGTGATAAGGGGAGGCTAGCGGGTAGCAGGGATGAGCAGTTCTTC. As protein: CATSDKGRLAGSRDEQFF.